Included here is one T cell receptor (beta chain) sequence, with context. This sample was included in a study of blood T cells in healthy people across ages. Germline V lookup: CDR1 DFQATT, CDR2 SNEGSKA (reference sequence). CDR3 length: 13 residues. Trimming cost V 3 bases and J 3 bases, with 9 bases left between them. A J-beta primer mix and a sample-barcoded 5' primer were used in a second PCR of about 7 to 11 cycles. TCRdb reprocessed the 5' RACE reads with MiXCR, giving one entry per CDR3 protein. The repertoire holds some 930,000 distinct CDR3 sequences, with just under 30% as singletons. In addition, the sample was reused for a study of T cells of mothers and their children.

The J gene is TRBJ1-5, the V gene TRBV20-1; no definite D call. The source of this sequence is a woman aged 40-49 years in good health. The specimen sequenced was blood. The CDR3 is CSARLQINQPQHF. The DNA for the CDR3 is TGCAGTGCTAGGTTACAAATCAATCAGCCCCAGCATTTT.